The subject of this entry is one T cell receptor (beta chain). Generated by immunoSEQ multiplex PCR, the TCRdb table keeps only in-frame clones and is missing some. The data hold 310,000 or so clones, with roughly 87% observed a single time. These data are taken from a study of blood T cell repertoires in COVID-19. The junction had 5 bases not matched to a gene; V was cut back by 0 bases and J by 6 bases. Germline V gene data show CDR1 as SGHRS and CDR2 as YFSETQ. CDR3 length: 15 residues. This TCR came from a woman in her twenties or thirties who had recovered from COVID-19. J is TRBJ1-2 and V is TRBV5-1; 10 bases are shared with TRBD1. Sample: PBMCs or T cells enriched from blood (not recorded which). CDR3 DNA: TGCGCCAGCAGCTTGGCCTGGGGGACAGGGGATGGCTACACCTTC. Translated: CASSLAWGTGDGYTF.